The present entry profiles one T cell receptor beta chain with its context. The sample originates from a study of shared clonotypes between healthy human individuals. Clones were sequenced by immunoSEQ multiplex PCR, and TCRdb holds only the in-frame ones, with some missing. Of some 1.4 million clones in the sample, roughly 97% were seen once. The sequence was collected from a man aged 30 to 39 in good health. Source material: naive CD4+ T cells sorted from blood. Stated subset: CD45RA+ positively selected.

CDR3 region: CATTHSGGKIQETQYF. The CDR3 DNA follows: TGTGCCACTACCCACTCCGGCGGGAAAATCCAAGAGACCCAGTACTTC. The genes are TRBV19 and TRBJ2-5; possibly TRBD2 for D (6 bases). V was pared by 10 bases and J by 1 base, with 22 bases between. The germline gives CDR1 LNHDA, CDR2 SQIVND (reference sequence). CDR3 size: 16 residues.